This is a list of T cell receptor beta chains from one sample in a study of cytomegalovirus exposure and HLA in healthy donors. Method: immunoSEQ multiplex PCR; TCRdb's copy keeps in-frame clones and lacks some. The table records 150,000 or so clones, approximately 72% of them present only once. Input material: PBMCs. The source of these receptors is a man in his forties or fifties in good health and CMV-seropositive. CDR3s leave out the opening cysteine and the closing phenylalanine or tryptophan. The order of the fields is D gene, V gene, J gene, CDR3 protein. D genes are given only for firm matches.

d_call: TRBD1; v_call: TRBV5-1; j_call: TRBJ2-7; cdr3_aa: ASVAWTGSSYEQY
d_call: TRBD1; v_call: TRBV4-3; j_call: TRBJ1-2; cdr3_aa: ASSQGRGPNYGYT
d_call: TRBD1; v_call: TRBV11-2; j_call: TRBJ2-1; cdr3_aa: ASSQGQGPYNEQF
d_call: TRBD1; v_call: TRBV25-1; j_call: TRBJ1-6; cdr3_aa: ASGGTGGAGSPLH
d_call: TRBD1; v_call: TRBV5-8; j_call: TRBJ1-5; cdr3_aa: ASSPGGISNQPQH
d_call: TRBD1; v_call: TRBV6-4; j_call: TRBJ2-7; cdr3_aa: ASFPGQGAYEQY
d_call: TRBD2; v_call: TRBV5-1; j_call: TRBJ2-1; cdr3_aa: ASRHSGGLNNEQF
d_call: -; v_call: TRBV21-1; j_call: TRBJ1-2; cdr3_aa: ASSKRKGGEYGYT
d_call: -; v_call: TRBV5-6; j_call: TRBJ2-7; cdr3_aa: ASSLGGYEQY
d_call: TRBD1; v_call: TRBV10-3; j_call: TRBJ2-7; cdr3_aa: AISEQGSYEQY
d_call: -; v_call: TRBV9; j_call: TRBJ2-1; cdr3_aa: ASSPGRSFNEQF
d_call: -; v_call: TRBV6-5; j_call: TRBJ2-5; cdr3_aa: ASSYFGATSETQY
d_call: -; v_call: TRBV19; j_call: TRBJ1-5; cdr3_aa: ASSKGRGDTQPQH
d_call: -; v_call: TRBV5-4; j_call: TRBJ2-5; cdr3_aa: ASSWPGQETQY
d_call: TRBD2; v_call: TRBV28; j_call: TRBJ2-1; cdr3_aa: ASSTSGGYNEQF
d_call: -; v_call: TRBV19; j_call: TRBJ2-7; cdr3_aa: ASSQGSREQY
d_call: TRBD2; v_call: TRBV9; j_call: TRBJ2-7; cdr3_aa: ASSASGTSGPYEQY
d_call: TRBD1; v_call: TRBV27; j_call: TRBJ2-7; cdr3_aa: ASSSGQGAYEQY
d_call: -; v_call: TRBV15; j_call: TRBJ1-1; cdr3_aa: ATSRVNTEAF
d_call: TRBD1; v_call: TRBV29-1; j_call: TRBJ1-2; cdr3_aa: SVDQGAGGYT
d_call: -; v_call: TRBV4-3; j_call: TRBJ2-1; cdr3_aa: ASSPQRLTYNEQF
d_call: -; v_call: TRBV19; j_call: TRBJ1-1; cdr3_aa: ASSIGGTNTEAF
d_call: -; v_call: TRBV11-3; j_call: TRBJ2-7; cdr3_aa: ASSLTGHPYEQY
d_call: -; v_call: TRBV6-6; j_call: TRBJ1-4; cdr3_aa: ASSYFLQRANEKLF
d_call: -; v_call: TRBV27; j_call: TRBJ2-4; cdr3_aa: ASSPGLAKNIQY
d_call: TRBD1; v_call: TRBV9; j_call: TRBJ1-3; cdr3_aa: ASSAAVQGSGNTIY
d_call: -; v_call: TRBV18; j_call: TRBJ2-5; cdr3_aa: ASSPGPKGETQY
d_call: TRBD1; v_call: TRBV19; j_call: TRBJ2-3; cdr3_aa: ASSIFTGGTDTQY
d_call: TRBD1; v_call: TRBV19; j_call: TRBJ2-1; cdr3_aa: ASSRVTGAKNNEQF
d_call: -; v_call: TRBV7-6; j_call: TRBJ1-3; cdr3_aa: ASSLGGGSGNTIY
d_call: TRBD2; v_call: TRBV18; j_call: TRBJ2-1; cdr3_aa: ASSPGTSGLDEQF
d_call: -; v_call: TRBV5-5; j_call: TRBJ1-1; cdr3_aa: ASSRLGLNTEAF
d_call: -; v_call: TRBV30; j_call: TRBJ2-7; cdr3_aa: AWSVLDREQY
d_call: -; v_call: TRBV7-3; j_call: TRBJ1-6; cdr3_aa: ASSFRAGRNLH
d_call: TRBD1; v_call: TRBV29-1; j_call: TRBJ1-5; cdr3_aa: SAGTDYSNQPQH
d_call: TRBD1; v_call: TRBV5-1; j_call: TRBJ1-2; cdr3_aa: ASSPDRGSYGYT
d_call: -; v_call: TRBV5-4; j_call: TRBJ2-1; cdr3_aa: ASSFEGSRANEQF
d_call: TRBD1; v_call: TRBV6-5; j_call: TRBJ2-7; cdr3_aa: ASSRGGQGTYEQY
d_call: TRBD1; v_call: TRBV19; j_call: TRBJ2-3; cdr3_aa: ASSMRQGADTQY
d_call: TRBD2; v_call: TRBV2; j_call: TRBJ2-3; cdr3_aa: ASTTGGGRDTQY
d_call: TRBD2; v_call: TRBV11-2; j_call: TRBJ2-1; cdr3_aa: ASSLERLAGAFSYNEQF
d_call: -; v_call: TRBV7-9; j_call: TRBJ1-2; cdr3_aa: ASSLAGGSNYGYT
d_call: -; v_call: TRBV29-1; j_call: TRBJ2-3; cdr3_aa: SVDSETSTDTQY
d_call: TRBD1; v_call: TRBV27; j_call: TRBJ2-5; cdr3_aa: ASSPGQGRRETQY